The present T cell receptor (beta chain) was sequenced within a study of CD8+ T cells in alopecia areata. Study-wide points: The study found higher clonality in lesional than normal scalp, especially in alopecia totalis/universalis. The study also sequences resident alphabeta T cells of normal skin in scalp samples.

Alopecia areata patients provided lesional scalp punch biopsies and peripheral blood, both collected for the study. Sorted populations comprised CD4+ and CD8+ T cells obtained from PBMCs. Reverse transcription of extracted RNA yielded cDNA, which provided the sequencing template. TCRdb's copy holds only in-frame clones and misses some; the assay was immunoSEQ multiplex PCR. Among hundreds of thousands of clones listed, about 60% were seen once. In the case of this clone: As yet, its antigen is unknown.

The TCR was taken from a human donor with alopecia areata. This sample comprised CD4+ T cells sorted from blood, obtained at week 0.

The DNA for the CDR3 is TGTGCCAGCAGACCGGACAGCCCAGAAGCTTTCTTT. Protein product: CASRPDSPEAFF. V usage is TRBV2 and J usage is TRBJ1-1, with TRBD1 as a possible D gene (6 bases). Germline lookup yields CDR1 SNHLY and CDR2 FYNNEI. Trimming removed 6 bases from V and 8 bases from J, with 13 bases in between. This CDR3 contains 12 residues.